This TCR beta chain came from a study of cytomegalovirus exposure and HLA in healthy donors. Whole-study context: Unique TCRs numbering around 80 million, obtained from HLA-typed donors, made up an early data release.

Findings and limits, study-wide: Indistinguishability led to the exclusion of some V segments, TRBV6-2 and TRBV6-3 included. CMV serostatus was the sole immune exposure information available.

A multiplex PCR was run with 60 Vbeta primers and 13 Jbeta primers. TCRdb's copy holds only in-frame clones and misses some; the assay was immunoSEQ multiplex PCR. The repertoire holds 150,000 to 200,000 clones, with under 80% as singletons. Germline V gene lookup returns CDR1 KGHSH and CDR2 LQKENI. CDR3 length equals 16 residues. The J segment lost 5 bases and the V segment lost 3 bases, leaving 7 bases of the junction unmatched. Notes on this clone: Its target is not known.

J is TRBJ2-1 and V is TRBV18; 10 bases match TRBD2. The sample was PBMCs. This TCR came from a female donor in good health and CMV-seronegative. CDR3 DNA sequence: TGTGCCAGCTCACCCTCTAGCGGGGGAGCTCACAATGAGCAGTTCTTC. This sequence encodes CASSPSSGGAHNEQFF.